The 14 T cell receptor beta chains in this list originate from one sample, sequenced in a study of response to subunit inactivated influenza vaccine. TCRdb passed the RT-PCR reads through MiXCR, listing each CDR3 protein once. The data show fewer than 650,000 distinct CDR3 sequences, with over 10% seen just once and approximately 14% held by the top ten. The sequences come from PBMCs from blood, collected about 40 days after vaccination. The receptors stem from a man in his forties or fifties who received an inactivated influenza vaccine.

V gene TRBV7-2 combines with J gene TRBJ2-3; unclear D gene. This CDR3 comprises 14 residues. The V gene lost 1 base and the J gene lost 5 bases, with 10 bases spanning the gap. Germline V gene sequence: CDR1 SGHTA, CDR2 FQGNSA. The CDR3 DNA is TGTGCCAGCAGCTTAGATTCGTTTGTAGATACGCAGTATTTT. It codes for CASSLDSFVDTQYF.

The rearrangement uses TRBV28 and TRBJ2-6, with TRBD2 as a possible D gene (6 bases). The CDR3 consists of 17 residues. V gave up 8 bases and J gave up 0 bases, with 17 bases separating them. Germline lookup yields CDR1 MDHEN and CDR2 SYDVKM. The CDR3 DNA reads as TGTGCCAGCGCGGGACGCCTCACTACCTCTGGGGCCAACGTCCTGACTTTC. Protein product: CASAGRLTTSGANVLTF.

The V and J genes are TRBV5-5 and TRBJ2-5; 12 bases line up with TRBD2. Looked up from germline, CDR1 is SGHKS and CDR2 is YYEKEE (reference sequence). The junction had 6 bases not matched to a gene; V was cut back by 1 base and J by 2 bases. The CDR3 spans 17 residues. The CDR3 nucleotides read TGTGCCAGCAGCTTGTTCCCGACTAGCGGGGGTCAAGAGACCCAGTACTTC. Residues: CASSLFPTSGGQETQYF.

The sample holds a few counts of this clonotype. The chain combines TRBV14 with TRBJ2-7, with TRBD2 as a possible D gene (6 bases). Germline CDR1 SGHDN, CDR2 FVKESK. V was pared by 0 bases and J by 9 bases, with 18 bases between. The CDR3 spans 15 residues. This CDR3 reads CASSQERRGWSRQYF. The CDR3 DNA reads as TGTGCCAGCAGCCAAGAACGGCGGGGCTGGAGCCGGCAGTACTTC. Complete variable domain (other parts from reference TRBV14 and TRBJ2-7): EAGVTQFPSHSVIEKGQTVTLRCDPISGHDNLYWYRRVMGKEIKFLLHFVKESKQDESGMPNNRFLAERTGGTYSTLKVQPAELEDSGVYFCASSQERRGWSRQYFGPGTRLTVT.

The chain's CDR3 is CASRIGNTGELFF. DNA of the CDR3: TGCGCCAGCAGAATAGGGAACACCGGGGAGCTGTTTTTT. The chain carries TRBV5-1 and TRBJ2-2; D is undetermined. The germline CDR1 and CDR2 sequences are SGHRS and YFSETQ. V shed 5 bases and J shed 1 base, with 6 bases lying between them. There are 13 residues in the CDR3.

In its sample, this clonotype ranks as medium-sized. The genes are TRBV7-2 and TRBJ2-7; D possibly corresponds to TRBD1 (5 bases). The CDR3 sequence is 13 residues long. The germline V and J ends were trimmed by 5 bases and 2 bases, with 10 bases remaining between them. Per the germline V gene, CDR1 is SGHTA and CDR2 is FQGNSA. CDR3 loop: CASSRQGAYEQYF. The DNA for the CDR3 is TGTGCCAGCAGCCGTCAGGGTGCCTACGAGCAGTACTTC.

The J gene is TRBJ2-5, the V gene TRBV7-9; the match to TRBD1 covers 10 bases. CDR1 SEHNR and CDR2 FQNEAQ come from the germline V gene (reference sequence). CDR3 length equals 15 residues. Unmatched junction bases numbered 2, after V lost 4 bases and J lost 0 bases. The CDR3 reads CASSSDRGNQETQYF. Here the CDR3 DNA reads TGTGCCAGCAGCTCGGACAGGGGGAACCAAGAGACCCAGTACTTC.

The chain recombines TRBV5-1 with TRBJ1-2; tentatively, D is TRBD1 (5 bases). The CDR3 covers 15 residues. Germline V lookup: CDR1 SGHRS, CDR2 YFSETQ. Trimming took off 0 bases at V and 2 bases at J, with 11 bases between the two ends. CDR3 DNA: TGCGCCAGCAGCTTGGCCCAGGGATTCAACTATGGCTACACCTTC. Protein: CASSLAQGFNYGYTF.

V is TRBV3-1 and J is TRBJ1-1, with unresolved D. Trimming pared 0 bases from V and 11 bases from J, leaving 13 bases between. The CDR3 totals 13 residues. From germline, CDR1 is LGHDT and CDR2 YNNKEL (reference sequence). CDR3 bases: TGTGCCAGCAGCCAAGAACGGAGGACGGCCGCTTTCTTT. Its protein is CASSQERRTAAFF.

This chain uses TRBV20-1 with TRBJ2-3, with 8 positions matching TRBD1. V was clipped by 4 bases and J by 2 bases; unmatched bases: 11. This CDR3 region has 16 residues. Germline CDR1 and CDR2: DFQATT and SNEGSKA (reference sequence). The CDR3 here is CSANADRGRDTDTQYF. CDR3 nucleotide sequence: TGCAGTGCTAATGCCGACAGGGGAAGGGACACAGATACGCAGTATTTT.

The chain is built from TRBV4-1 and TRBJ2-2, with TRBD1 matching 8 bases. V dropped 4 bases and J dropped 5; count of bases not matched to a gene: 9. The CDR3 has 16 residues. CDR1 and CDR2 from the germline V gene are MGHRA and YSYEKL. In nucleotides, the CDR3 is TGCGCCAGCAGCCCCCAGGACAGGGTAGAGACCGGGGAGCTGTTTTTT. This encodes CASSPQDRVETGELFF.

This chain's CDR3 is CASSAGQGWYGYTF. For the CDR3, the DNA is TGTGCCAGCAGTGCTGGACAGGGATGGTATGGCTACACCTTC. The chain combines TRBV28 with TRBJ1-2; 8 bases align to TRBD1. Germline V gene sequence: CDR1 MDHEN, CDR2 SYDVKM. V shed 5 bases and J 5 bases; nucleotides not matched to a gene: 7. This CDR3 contains 14 residues.

In its sample, this clonotype was seen many times. Relative to the germline gene, one junction end is altered; a read error may explain this. This chain links TRBV7-2 with TRBJ2-1, with D unresolved. This CDR3 spans 13 amino acids. Germline lookup yields CDR1 SGHTA and CDR2 FQGNSA. DNA of the CDR3: TGTGCCAGCAGGTTAGCATCCTACAATGAGCAGTTCTTC. Its translation is CASRLASYNEQFF.

There are a few counts of this clonotype. For the CDR3, the DNA is TGTGCCAGCAGCTTAGTCTCTAGCGGGAGCAATGAGCAGTTCTTC. It is translated as CASSLVSSGSNEQFF. The chain carries TRBV7-2 and TRBJ2-1, with 10 positions matching TRBD2. CDR3 length: 15 residues. With 1 base clipped from V and 6 bases from J, the junction kept 3 bases outside the gene matches. Germline V gene sequence: CDR1 SGHTA, CDR2 FQGNSA.